What follows are 28 T cell receptor beta chains derived from one specimen sequenced in a study of blood T cell repertoires in COVID-19. Generated by immunoSEQ multiplex PCR, the TCRdb table keeps only in-frame clones and is missing some. Of under 130,000 clones listed, 80% to 90% are singletons. Sequencing was performed on peripheral blood. These receptors all stem from a woman in her fifties or sixties with acute or convalescent COVID-19.

This clone was seen only once. The V call is TRBV10-3, the J call TRBJ1-2; D gene ambiguous. This CDR3 is built from 13 residues. Per the germline V gene, CDR1 is ENHRY and CDR2 is SYGVKD. V was cut by 3 bases and J by 1 base, with 6 bases left in between. CDR3 protein: CAISDRDNYGYTF. The CDR3 nucleotides read TGTGCCATCAGTGATAGAGATAACTATGGCTACACCTTC.

V and J are TRBV5-5 and TRBJ1-1; tentative D call: TRBD1 (5 bases). The germline V gene encodes CDR1 SGHKS and CDR2 YYEKEE (reference sequence). This CDR3 contains 14 residues. V was shortened by 0 bases and J by 6 bases, with 12 bases between the two germline ends. The CDR3 nucleotides read TGTGCCAGCAGCTTGGTGAAGGGGTGGGCTGAAGCTTTCTTT. Its translation: CASSLVKGWAEAFF.

The chain has TRBV24-1 and TRBJ2-3, with D perhaps matching TRBD1 (6 bases). Germline V gene data show CDR1 as KGHDR and CDR2 as SFDVKD. This CDR3 contains 15 residues. V was pared by 4 bases and J by 3 bases, with 13 bases between. As DNA, the CDR3 is TGTGCCACCAGTGACCCAACGACAGGAACAGATACGCAGTATTTT. Its protein product is CATSDPTTGTDTQYF.

The chain combines TRBV10-2 with TRBJ2-3; tentatively, D is TRBD2 (5 bases). CDR1 and CDR2 (germline): WSHSY, SAAADI. Between the trimmed V and J ends, which lost 8 bases and 0 bases, there was a span of 18 bases. This CDR3 is built from 16 residues. The CDR3, as DNA: TGCGCCAGCCTCCAGGCGGGCGGAGTCAGCACAGATACGCAGTATTTT. This gives the protein CASLQAGGVSTDTQYF.

The chain uses TRBV28 and TRBJ1-3; D uncertain. The germline V gene encodes CDR1 MDHEN and CDR2 SYDVKM. The CDR3 is 16 amino acids. V gave up 2 bases and J gave up 0 bases, with 11 bases separating them. CDR3 protein: CASSLAQAPSGNTIYF. CDR3 in DNA: TGTGCCAGCAGTTTAGCCCAGGCACCCTCTGGAAACACCATATATTTT.

The V and J genes are TRBV5-6 and TRBJ2-2; D ambiguous. The CDR3 totals 13 residues. Germline values: CDR1 SGHDT, CDR2 YYEEEE. Trimming pared 1 base from V and 8 bases from J, leaving 9 bases between. The CDR3 loop is CASSLWPSGELFF. Here the CDR3 DNA reads TGTGCCAGCAGCTTGTGGCCTTCTGGGGAGCTGTTTTTT.

V is TRBV30 and J is TRBJ1-1, with 7 bases aligning to TRBD1. The CDR3 is made up of 17 amino acids. Germline V gives CDR1 GTSNPN, CDR2 SVGIG (reference sequence). V lost 0 bases and J lost 2; bases outside the gene matches: 12. The chain's CDR3 is CAWSVRMRGRFNTEAFF. The DNA of the CDR3 is TGTGCCTGGAGTGTACGGATGAGGGGGCGATTTAACACTGAAGCTTTCTTT.

This chain connects TRBV7-8 to TRBJ2-5, with 8 bases that match TRBD2. Germline trimming cut 0 bases from V and 3 bases from J; bases unmatched to any gene: 24. The CDR3 length is 22 residues. Germline V gene data show CDR1 as SGHVS and CDR2 as FQNEAQ. The CDR3 protein is CASSLAWGALGQREWGKETQYF. For the CDR3, the DNA is TGTGCCAGCAGCTTAGCGTGGGGTGCTCTTGGGCAGCGGGAGTGGGGTAAAGAGACCCAGTACTTC. Using reference TRBV7-8 and TRBJ2-5 for the parts outside the CDR3, the full variable domain is GAGVSQSPRYKVAKRGQDVALRCDPISGHVSLFWYQQALGQGPEFLTYFQNEAQLDKSGLPSDRFFAERPEGSVSTLKIQRTQQEDSAVYLCASSLAWGALGQREWGKETQYFGPGTRLLVL.

The genes are TRBV11-2 and TRBJ2-5; 8 positions match TRBD1. The J segment lost 2 bases and the V segment lost 1 base, leaving 3 bases of the junction unmatched. Germline CDR1 and CDR2: SGHAT and FQNNGV. The CDR3 is 15 amino acids. CDR3 in amino acids: CASSLGTGPQETQYF. The CDR3 DNA reads as TGTGCCAGCAGCTTAGGGACAGGGCCTCAAGAGACCCAGTACTTC.

This chain connects TRBV19 to TRBJ2-5; no reliable D call. The CDR3 extends over 13 amino acids. V was trimmed by 3 bases and J by 2 bases, leaving 7 bases between them. The germline V gene has CDR1 LNHDA and CDR2 SQIVND (reference sequence). Written as DNA, the CDR3 is TGTGCCAGTAGTATTGCCACACAAGAGACCCAGTACTTC. It translates to CASSIATQETQYF.

The chain employs TRBV28 and TRBJ1-2, with 8 bases aligning to TRBD1. There are 17 residues in the CDR3. Germline CDR1 is MDHEN and CDR2 is SYDVKM. Unmatched junction bases numbered 14, after V lost 1 base and J lost 7 bases. The CDR3 coding sequence is TGTGCCAGCAGTTTATTAGGGTTGGCAGGGGGCAATGGTGGCTACACCTTC. Translation gives CASSLLGLAGGNGGYTF.

In this sample, this clone turned up a few times. The chain joins TRBV6-5 to TRBJ1-1; TRBD1 matches at 10 bases. CDR3 size: 14 residues. Germline trimming cut 7 bases from V and 10 bases from J; bases unmatched to any gene: 12. Germline CDR1 MNHEY, CDR2 SVGAGI. The CDR3 sequence is CASNRQGASEGAFF. For the CDR3, the DNA is TGTGCCAGCAATCGACAGGGGGCGAGTGAAGGAGCTTTCTTT.

CDR3 coding DNA: TGTGCCAGCAGCTTTAGTTCACCGGGACTAGCGGTCCAAGAGACCCAGTACTTC. It codes for CASSFSSPGLAVQETQYF. The V call is TRBV13, the J call TRBJ2-5; 11 positions match TRBD2. The CDR3 is 18 residues long. V was pared by 3 bases and J by 1 base, with 10 bases of the junction left unmatched. The germline V gene has CDR1 PRHDT and CDR2 FYEKMQ (reference sequence).

V usage is TRBV7-9 and J usage is TRBJ2-1; 10 bases fit TRBD2. The CDR3 consists of 16 residues. V trimming: 5 bases; J trimming: 5 bases; junction bases outside the gene matches: 9. Germline loops: CDR1 SEHNR, CDR2 FQNEAQ (reference sequence). CDR3 in DNA: TGTGCCAGCAGCACACTTCTAGCGGGAGTACACAATGAGCAGTTCTTC. It is translated as CASSTLLAGVHNEQFF.

The V gene is TRBV10-2, the J gene TRBJ1-2, with D uncertain. Trimming cost V 3 bases and J 5 bases, with 4 bases left between them. CDR3 size: 11 residues. The germline gives CDR1 WSHSY, CDR2 SAAADI. The CDR3 spells CASSDLYGYTF. The CDR3, as DNA: TGCGCCAGCAGTGACCTTTATGGCTACACCTTC.

This clone has just one count. This chain uses TRBV14 with TRBJ2-2; 7 bases are shared with TRBD1. Trimming cost V 4 bases and J 1 base; bases outside gene matches: 6. This CDR3 region has 16 residues. Germline V gene lookup returns CDR1 SGHDN and CDR2 FVKESK. CDR3 coding DNA: TGTGCCAGCAGCCCCCTGACAGGGCTGAACACCGGGGAGCTGTTTTTT. Translated: CASSPLTGLNTGELFF. Using reference TRBV14 and TRBJ2-2 for the parts outside the CDR3, the full variable domain is EAGVTQFPSHSVIEKGQTVTLRCDPISGHDNLYWYRRVMGKEIKFLLHFVKESKQDESGMPNNRFLAERTGGTYSTLKVQPAELEDSGVYFCASSPLTGLNTGELFFGEGSRLTVL.

V and J are TRBV5-5 and TRBJ1-3, with 7 bases aligning to TRBD1. CDR1 and CDR2 from the germline V gene are SGHKS and YYEKEE (reference sequence). The CDR3 totals 16 residues. The V segment lost 3 bases and the J segment 2 bases; nucleotides outside the gene matches: 8. The CDR3 DNA reads TGTGCCAGCAGCTACAAAGACAGGGAGGCTGGAAACACCATATATTTT. Translation gives CASSYKDREAGNTIYF.

The J gene is TRBJ2-7, the V gene TRBV29-1; tentative D call: TRBD1 (5 bases). Trimming pared 5 bases from V and 2 bases from J, leaving 13 bases between. This CDR3 spans 13 amino acids. From germline, CDR1 is SQVTM and CDR2 ANQGSEA. CDR3: CSVPGRATYEQYF. CDR3 sequence (DNA): TGCAGCGTTCCGGGCAGGGCGACCTACGAGCAGTACTTC.

This chain connects TRBV6-5 to TRBJ1-2; tentative D call: TRBD1 (5 bases). CDR3 size: 12 residues. Trimming took 4 bases from V and 8 from J, leaving 11 bases between them. Germline loops: CDR1 MNHEY, CDR2 SVGAGI. The CDR3 spells CASSFREYGYTF. In DNA, the CDR3 is TGTGCCAGCAGTTTCAGGGAATACGGCTACACCTTC.

The chain carries TRBV11-2 and TRBJ2-7, with D unresolved. The V and J ends lost 4 bases and 3 bases respectively, with 13 bases between them. This CDR3 has 14 residues. Germline V CDR1 and CDR2: SGHAT, FQNNGV. CDR3 nucleotides: TGTGCCAGCAGCTGGTCACCTACTAACTACGAGCAGTACTTC. This sequence encodes CASSWSPTNYEQYF. The full variable domain, completed using reference TRBV11-2 and TRBJ2-7, is EAGVAQSPRYKIIEKRQSVAFWCNPISGHATLYWYQQILGQGPKLLIQFQNNGVVDDSQLPKDRFSAERLKGVDSTLKIQPAKLEDSAVYLCASSWSPTNYEQYFGPGTRLTVT.

This chain links TRBV6-5 with TRBJ1-1; a possible D gene is TRBD1 (5 bases). V dropped 5 bases and J dropped 1 base, with 11 bases sitting between them. CDR1 is MNHEY, CDR2 SVGAGI, per germline. The CDR3 consists of 14 residues. The CDR3 loop is CASSMGLTNTEAFF. The CDR3, as DNA: TGTGCCAGCAGTATGGGGCTGACGAACACTGAAGCTTTCTTT.

The chain couples TRBV5-1 to TRBJ2-1, with 8 bases fitting TRBD1. V lost 4 bases, J lost 7 bases, and 7 bases stayed unmatched. The CDR3 is made up of 14 amino acids. The germline V gene encodes CDR1 SGHRS and CDR2 YFSETQ. CDR3 amino acids: CASSDQGARNEQFF. Written as DNA, the CDR3 is TGCGCCAGCAGCGACCAGGGGGCGAGGAATGAGCAGTTCTTC.

The rearrangement joins TRBV27 to TRBJ1-5; D not certain. Looked up from germline, CDR1 is MNHEY and CDR2 is SMNVEV (reference sequence). V was cut by 3 bases and J by 9 bases, with 9 bases left in between. The CDR3 is 12 residues long. CDR3 residues: CASSLAGGPQHF. The CDR3 DNA reads as TGTGCCAGCAGTTTGGCAGGTGGGCCCCAGCATTTT.

V is TRBV12-3 or TRBV12-4 and J is TRBJ1-6; weak D call: TRBD1 (5 bases). The CDR3 length is 13 residues. V was cut by 5 bases and J by 10 bases, with 12 bases left in between. The CDR3 is CASSKQGRSPLHF. CDR3 DNA: TGTGCCAGCAGTAAGCAGGGCCGGTCACCCCTCCACTTT.

This clone has only one observation. The rearrangement links TRBV10-3 to TRBJ1-2; no clear D. The V end lost 3 bases, the J end lost 4 bases, and 24 bases lay between the germline ends. The CDR3 runs to 18 residues. Germline CDR1 and CDR2: ENHRY and SYGVKD. The CDR3 sequence is CAISDRGGVSAKGYGYTF. CDR3 coding DNA: TGTGCCATCAGTGATCGGGGTGGGGTTTCCGCAAAGGGCTATGGCTACACCTTC.

CDR3 sequence reads: CASDRVNYGYTF. The CDR3 DNA reads as TGTGCCAGCGACAGGGTCAACTATGGCTACACCTTC. V and J are TRBV6-5 and TRBJ1-2; TRBD1 matches at 7 bases. Germline trimming cut 8 bases from V and 2 bases from J; bases unmatched to any gene: 2. From germline, CDR1 is MNHEY and CDR2 SVGAGI. This CDR3 has 12 residues.

The chain has TRBV11-2 and TRBJ2-7; TRBD2 matches 12 bases. This CDR3 spans 17 amino acids. The junction had 15 bases not matched to a gene; V was cut back by 6 bases and J by 6 bases. The germline CDR1 and CDR2 sequences are SGHAT and FQNNGV. CDR3 amino acids: CASSSRRASGRVSEQYV. The CDR3 coding sequence is TGTGCCAGCAGTTCTCGCCGGGCTAGCGGGAGGGTTAGCGAGCAGTACGTC.

This chain joins TRBV15 and TRBJ2-5; the D gene is possibly TRBD1 (6 bases). This CDR3 comprises 14 residues. Trimming shortened V by 1 base and J by 3 bases, and 9 bases separated the two germline ends. From germline, CDR1 is LNHNV and CDR2 YYDKDF (reference sequence). Here the CDR3 reads CATSRGNREETQYF. The CDR3 nucleotides read TGTGCCACCAGCAGAGGCAACAGGGAAGAGACCCAGTACTTC.